This TCR beta chain stems from a study of shared clonotypes between healthy human individuals. A split of CD4+ cells into CD45RA+ naive and CD45RA-negative memory subsets was performed. Concerning this clone: Its cognate antigen is unknown.

Overall study findings and caveats: Clonotypes that were shared across a handful of donors made up roughly 5% of naive CD4 clonotypes. Blood was the only sampled material, and tissue repertoires likely differ.

Trimming took 2 bases from V and 5 from J; bases not matched to a gene: 4. Germline V gives CDR1 MNHEY, CDR2 SVGAGI. The CDR3 consists of 15 residues. Each sorted subset replicate got 200 ng genomic DNA, 25,000 to 35,000 genomes. Only in-frame clones appear in the TCRdb table, and some are missing; sequencing was by immunoSEQ multiplex PCR. The profile shows 2 million to 3 million clones, roughly 92% of them singletons. V gene TRBV6-5 combines with J gene TRBJ2-2; 8 bases line up with TRBD1. Sequencing input: naive CD4+ T cells sorted from blood. Subset here: CD45RA+ positively selected. This TCR derives from a man between 18 and 35 years old in good health. The CDR3 here is CASSYGRGLTGELFF. The CDR3 DNA sequence: TGTGCCAGCAGTTACGGCAGGGGGCTAACCGGGGAGCTGTTTTTT.